This record concerns one T cell receptor (beta chain) sequence. There is no known antigen for this receptor. Base-call qualities are not available, and no considerably larger clone is one nucleotide away. The record originates from a study of shared clonotypes between healthy human individuals (dated by TCRdb to between 2020 and 2021). For the study in its entirety: A few men and a couple of women, aged 18 to 49 years, made up the cohort. The study deeply sequenced blood TCR repertoires of about 5 healthy adults to estimate repertoire size and the extent of clonotype sharing between individuals. Each donor's leukapheresis produced roughly between roughly 0.85 and 10 billion PBMCs. For each donor, CD4 naive and CD4 memory were each run on three plates, CD8 naive on two plates, and CD8 memory on one plate. To increase sequencing depth and limit assay-specific biases, TCR repertoire library preparation and sequencing were carried out by different laboratories using diverse techniques. Broad study findings and their caveats: Even with the large sequencing depth, rarefaction of the sorted-subset datasets indicated that sequencing was incomplete. Based on pairwise subsampling, the degree of clonotype sharing among donors was expected to be affected by sequencing depth. Compared with non-shared clonotypes, clonotypes shared by all four sorted-subset donors had higher generation probabilities. Because the study included only a small number of donors, the genetic and exposure-history diversity represented was limited. Naive subsets generally had larger estimated clonotype richness than memory subsets did. Sampling was limited to blood, and TCR repertoires in tissue likely differ from TCR repertoires in blood. When a few donors were compared, the shared fraction of clonotypes was around 5% for naive CD4, roughly 3.3% for naive CD8, 2% to 2.5% for memory CD4, and around 0.37% for memory CD8.

TCR CDR3 regions were amplified from genomic DNA by multiplex PCR using the deep immunoSEQ assay. Extracted genomic DNA from each cell subset was distributed evenly across all wells of several immunoSEQ 96-well plates, and each plate was treated as a replicate. For sorted subsets, 200 to 250 ng genomic DNA, equal to tens of thousands of T cell genomes, was loaded into each replicate PCR. Purified libraries were measured with a Qubit 3.0 fluorometer, size-checked on a Bioanalyzer 2100, and measured again with the KAPA Library Quantification kit. Each immunoSEQ 96-well plate was sequenced on its own single-read 150-cycle Illumina NextSeq 550 flow cell. For the original study's pipeline: Because the immunoSEQ output included only junctional sequences and no quality scores, the filtering could not be the same as the filtering used for full-length reads. To assign V/J genes and CDR3, sequences were annotated against IMGT germline references using PyIR, a Python wrapper for IgBLAST v1.9. Reads with weak V/J assignments (E-value above 1e-6), missing CDR3, stop codons, out-of-frame junctions, or ambiguous translated residues were removed. A V3J clonotype was defined by an identical inferred V gene, J gene, and CDR3 amino acid sequence. The percentage overlap between two repertoires was calculated by dividing the number of shared unique clonotypes by the size of the smaller repertoire. RTK rarefaction, the Chao1 estimator, and Recon v2.1 estimates of unobserved clonotypes were used to assess repertoire richness. Generation probabilities were computed with OLGA for all TCRbeta clonotypes obtained by the gDNA method from a handful of donors. TCRdb took over this immuneACCESS table, retaining in-frame rearrangements with V and J assigned. Such tables are incomplete; in checked studies, under half of the missing clones stem from an unresolved V gene, and the remainder is unexplained. The V and J calls and clone size come from that table; D and trimming were worked out from the DNA. This sample lists 550,000 to 650,000 clones; approximately 96% were detected once. The ten largest make up roughly 0.12% of the sample.

CD8 naive samples were obtained by positive selection for CCR7 among CD45RO-negative cells, yielding a CD45RA+CCR7+ population from which TemRA cells were excluded. The donors were healthy, HIV-negative adults with no recently reported acute infections or vaccinations. Only Caucasian adults living in Nashville, Tennessee, USA were represented among the donors. Blood was obtained by leukapheresis, after which PBMCs were separated by Ficoll-Histopaque density gradient centrifugation and cryopreserved in liquid nitrogen vapor phase. Analytical flow cytometry was used to check the purity and quantity of each magnetically sorted T cell population. From each sorted fraction, genomic DNA was isolated and quantified by UV absorbance on a Nanodrop 2000c. For CDR1 and CDR2, the germline V gene (reference sequence) lists MNHEY and SMNVEV. The junction shows trimming of 1 base on V and 2 bases on J, plus 10 bases between the germline ends. The CDR3 has 15 amino acids, counting the end cysteine and phenylalanine. The kept DNA is CDR3 alone, 45 bases in frame from the first base.

The origin of this receptor is a woman in her 30s in good health. What was sequenced was naive CD8+ T cells sorted from blood. The cell subset or site label here, explained by the study, means: CD45RA+CCR7+. Here the chain combines TRBV27 and TRBJ2-3; the D gene cannot be resolved beyond TRBD1 or TRBD2, each matching 5 bases. The CDR3 protein sequence reads: CASSLWDGNTDTQYF. The nucleotide sequence is TGTGCCAGCAGTTTATGGGACGGAAACACAGATACGCAGTATTTT.